One sample yielded the 15 T cell receptor beta chains listed below, sequenced in a study of blood T cells in healthy people across ages. Next came a second PCR, run for about 7 to 12 cycles, which used a sample-barcoded 5' primer along with a J-beta primer mix. One entry per CDR3 protein results from TCRdb running MiXCR on the 5' RACE reads. The top ten clones hold under 20% of a sample with more than 1 million distinct CDR3 sequences, 40% to 45% of them seen once. Material for sequencing was blood. The origin of the receptors is a woman aged 55-70 years in good health.

This clonotype turned up a few times. The V gene is TRBV5-1, the J gene TRBJ2-3, with 13 bases fitting TRBD2. Germline V gene lookup returns CDR1 SGHRS and CDR2 YFSETQ. The CDR3 has 17 residues. V trimming: 1 base; J trimming: 1 base; junction bases outside the gene matches: 3. CDR3: CASSLTSGRGGTDTQYF. The CDR3 DNA follows: TGCGCCAGCAGCTTGACTAGCGGGAGGGGTGGCACAGATACGCAGTATTTT.

This clonotype showed up just a few times. The chain employs TRBV20-1 and TRBJ2-5; D ambiguous. Trimming removed 2 bases at V and 5 bases at J, with 9 bases between. Germline loops: CDR1 DFQATT, CDR2 SNEGSKA (reference sequence). CDR3 length equals 12 residues. Written as DNA, the CDR3 is TGCAGTGCTAGATCTGTCGGGGAGACCCAGTACTTC. The encoded protein is CSARSVGETQYF.

The V and J genes are TRBV7-9 and TRBJ2-1; 9 bases are a match to TRBD2. V dropped 2 bases and J dropped 7; count of bases not matched to a gene: 6. Per germline, CDR1 SEHNR and CDR2 FQNEAQ (reference sequence). The CDR3 length is 15 residues. CDR3 DNA: TGTGCCAGCAGCTTAAGACTAGCGGAAATAAATGAGCAGTTCTTC. Translation gives CASSLRLAEINEQFF. Based on the CDR3 plus reference TRBV7-9 and TRBJ2-1, the full variable domain is DTGVSQNPRHKITKRGQNVTFRCDPISEHNRLYWYRQTLGQGPEFLTYFQNEAQLEKSRLLSDRFSAERPKGSFSTLEIQRTEQGDSAMYLCASSLRLAEINEQFFGPGTRLTVL.

V and J are TRBV6-5 and TRBJ2-3; 9 bases fit TRBD2. The ends lost 7 bases at V and 4 bases at J; junction bases unmatched: 9. The CDR3 runs 15 residues. Germline V gene lookup returns CDR1 MNHEY and CDR2 SVGAGI. CDR3 coding DNA: TGTGCCAGCATTAGCGGGAGTTCTTCGGCAGATACGCAGTATTTT. Translated: CASISGSSSADTQYF.

Only a few counts were recorded for this clonotype. The J gene is TRBJ2-5, the V gene TRBV7-2; no definite D call. Trimming removed 2 bases at V and 0 bases at J, with 4 bases between. Per germline, CDR1 SGHTA and CDR2 FQGNSA. This CDR3 has 13 amino acids. CDR3 DNA sequence: TGTGCCAGCAGCTTAAGCGACCAAGAGACCCAGTACTTC. Translated, it gives CASSLSDQETQYF.

On this clonotype itself: One junction end does not reproduce the germline sequence, and a read error may be involved. V usage is TRBV12-3 or TRBV12-4 and J usage is TRBJ2-3, with TRBD2 matching over 8 bases. The CDR3 runs to 18 residues. The CDR3 DNA sequence: TGTGCCAGCAGCCTTGTGCACTGGAGCAGCGGGAGCACAGATATGCAGTATTTT. Its protein product is CASSLVHWSSGSTDMQYF.

Turning to this clonotype: The junction differs from germline at one of its ends, possibly a read error. The genes are TRBV5-1 and TRBJ2-1; a weak D match, TRBD2 (6 bases). Germline V gene sequence: CDR1 SGHRS, CDR2 YFSETQ. The CDR3 extends over 15 amino acids. The CDR3 sequence is CAGSPRESGYNEQFF. The DNA of the CDR3 is TGCGCCGGCAGCCCCCGGGAGTCAGGGTACAATGAGCAGTTCTTC.

The V gene is TRBV5-1, the J gene TRBJ2-1; 8 bases line up with TRBD1. Germline CDR1 and CDR2: SGHRS and YFSETQ. V lost 4 bases and J lost 6; bases outside the gene matches: 12. This CDR3 is built from 16 residues. The CDR3 spells CASSLYPGGAGNEQFF. In nucleotides, the CDR3 is TGCGCCAGCAGCCTTTACCCAGGGGGCGCGGGCAATGAGCAGTTCTTC.

The J gene is TRBJ1-4, the V gene TRBV18; no clear D. This CDR3 is 14 amino acids long. Germline V lookup: CDR1 KGHSH, CDR2 LQKENI. Between the trimmed V and J ends, which lost 3 bases and 8 bases, there was a span of 13 bases. For the CDR3, the DNA is TGTGCCAGCTCACCTCTGGCGATGACGGAAAAACTGTTTTTT. This encodes CASSPLAMTEKLFF.

The V gene is TRBV4-2, the J gene TRBJ2-2; perhaps D is TRBD1 or TRBD2 (7 bases each). V was shortened by 0 bases and J by 3 bases, with 11 bases between the two germline ends. Germline V gene sequence: CDR1 LGHNA, CDR2 YNFKEQ. This CDR3 has 16 residues. The CDR3 region has the DNA TGTGCCAGCAGCCAAGAACCAGGGGGGGACACCGGGGAGCTGTTTTTT. Translated: CASSQEPGGDTGELFF.

A few counts support this clonotype. The V and J genes are TRBV6-6 and TRBJ1-1; possible D gene TRBD1, 5 bases. The CDR3 contains 13 residues. Germline CDR1 is MNHNY and CDR2 is SVGAGI (reference sequence). Trimming cost V 11 bases and J 10 bases, with 23 bases left between them. CDR3 coding DNA: TGTGCCGGAACGGGACGGCAGAAGGATGGAGCTTTCTTT. This sequence encodes CAGTGRQKDGAFF.

The rearrangement uses TRBV4-1 and TRBJ2-7, with TRBD1 matching 7 bases. CDR1 and CDR2 from the germline V gene are MGHRA and YSYEKL. CDR3 length equals 16 residues. The J segment lost 3 bases and the V segment lost 4 bases, leaving 12 bases of the junction unmatched. Written as DNA, the CDR3 is TGCGCCAGCAGCCTAGAAACCGGGACAGATAACTACGAGCAGTACTTC. It specifies CASSLETGTDNYEQYF.

CDR3 nucleotide sequence: TGTGCCAGCAGCAGCTGGACTAGACCCTACGAGCAGTACTTC. It encodes CASSSWTRPYEQYF. The genes are TRBV5-6 and TRBJ2-7; 7 bases are a match to TRBD2. This CDR3 has 14 amino acids. Germline V gene lookup returns CDR1 SGHDT and CDR2 YYEEEE. J gave up 2 bases and V 4 bases, and 6 bases lay outside the gene matches.

CDR3 DNA: TGTGCCAGCAGCAAAGTCCGGGGGCGATTGTCCACTGAAGCTTTCTTT. Translating it yields CASSKVRGRLSTEAFF. The chain recombines TRBV21-1 with TRBJ1-1; the DNA was not used to check the table's D call, TRBD1. TRBV21-1 is a pseudogene. The CDR3 is 16 amino acids.

The table lists this clonotype with a count of one. The CDR3 nucleotides read TGTGCCAGCAGCTTCGCGGGACAGGCAAATTCACCCCTCCACTTT. Its protein product is CASSFAGQANSPLHF. V gene TRBV11-2 combines with J gene TRBJ1-6; 8 bases map to TRBD1. The V gene's germline CDR1 is SGHAT and CDR2 FQNNGV. J lost 7 bases, V lost 3 bases, and 5 bases had no gene match. This CDR3 is built from 15 residues.